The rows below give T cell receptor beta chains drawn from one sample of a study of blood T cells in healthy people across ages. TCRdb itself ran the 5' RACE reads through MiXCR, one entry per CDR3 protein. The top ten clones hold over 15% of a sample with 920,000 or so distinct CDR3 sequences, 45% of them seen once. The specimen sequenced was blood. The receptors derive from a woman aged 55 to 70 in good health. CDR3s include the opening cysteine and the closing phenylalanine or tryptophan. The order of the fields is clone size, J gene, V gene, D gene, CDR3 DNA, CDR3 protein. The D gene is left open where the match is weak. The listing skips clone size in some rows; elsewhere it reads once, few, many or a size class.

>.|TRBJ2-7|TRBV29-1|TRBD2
TGCAGCATTGACCGACTAGCGGAGCAGGGCACGCCCGAGCAGTACTTC
CSIDRLAEQGTPEQYF
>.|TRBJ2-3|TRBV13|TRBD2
TGTGCCAGCAGCCTACGACTAGCGGGAGGGCCTGATGATCCAGATACGCAGTATTTT
CASSLRLAGGPDDPDTQYF
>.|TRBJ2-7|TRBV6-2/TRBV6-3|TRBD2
TGTGCCAGCAGTTACTCAGCGACAGGGATATTAGCGGGAGGGCCGGAGGAGCAGTACTTC
CASSYSATGILAGGPEEQYF
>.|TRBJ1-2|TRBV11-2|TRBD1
TGTGCCAGCAGCCTAGCACAGGGGGTGGATGGCTACACCTTC
CASSLAQGVDGYTF
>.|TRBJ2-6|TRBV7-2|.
TGTGCCAGCAGCCCCAAAGGGACTCTTTCAGGTGGGGCCAACGTCCTGACTTTC
CASSPKGTLSGGANVLTF
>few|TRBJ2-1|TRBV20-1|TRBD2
TGCAGTGCTGTAGCGGGCGGTTGGGATGAGCAGTTCTTC
CSAVAGGWDEQFF
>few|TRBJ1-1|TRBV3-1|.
TGTGCCAGCAGCCAAGCAGGTCGAGGGACTGAAGCTTTCTTT
CASSQAGRGTEAFF
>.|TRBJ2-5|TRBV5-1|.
TGCGCCAGCCTGGGGCGCGGGGAGACCCAGTACTTC
CASLGRGETQYF
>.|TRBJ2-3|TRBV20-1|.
TGCAGTGTCATAGGGTCCGGCACAGATACGCAGTATTTT
CSVIGSGTDTQYF
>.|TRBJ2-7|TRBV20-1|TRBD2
TGCAGTGCTAGAGGGACTAGCCTATCCTACGAGCAGTACTTC
CSARGTSLSYEQYF
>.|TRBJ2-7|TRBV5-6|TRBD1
TGTGCCAGCAGCCGGACTGGACAGGGGATTTACGAGCAGTACTTC
CASSRTGQGIYEQYF
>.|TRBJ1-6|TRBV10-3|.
TGTGCCACCCGCGGGGGTGACAATTCACCCCTCCACTTT
CATRGGDNSPLHF
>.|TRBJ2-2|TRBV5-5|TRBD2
TGTGCCAGCAGCTTGGGGGGGACTAGCGGGAAAACCGGGGAGCTGTTTTTT
CASSLGGTSGKTGELFF
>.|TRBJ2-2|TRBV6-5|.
TGTGCCAGCAGGTTCGACAGGTACAACACCGGGGAGCTGTTTTTT
CASRFDRYNTGELFF
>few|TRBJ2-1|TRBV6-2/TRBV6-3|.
TGTGCCAGCAGTTCCATGGGACTGGGGGAGCAGTTCTTC
CASSSMGLGEQFF
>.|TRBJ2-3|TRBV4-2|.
TGTGCCAGCAGCCAAGAAGGTGGGAGAAGAACAGATACGCAGTATTTT
CASSQEGGRRTDTQYF
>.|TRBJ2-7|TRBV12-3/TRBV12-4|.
TGTGCCGGGGGCAGCCCCTACGAGCAGTACTTC
CAGGSPYEQYF
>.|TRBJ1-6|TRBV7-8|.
TGTGCCAGCAGCTTAATATCCCCCGGGGGGCGAAATAATTCACCCCTCCACTTT
CASSLISPGGRNNSPLHF
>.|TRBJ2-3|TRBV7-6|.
TGTGCCAGCAGCTTAGGGCGACGAGCAGGCACAGATACGCAGTATTTT
CASSLGRRAGTDTQYF
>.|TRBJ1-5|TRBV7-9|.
TGTGCCAGCAGCTTAGATAGGGCAGGGGACGGCAATCAGCCCCAGCATTTT
CASSLDRAGDGNQPQHF
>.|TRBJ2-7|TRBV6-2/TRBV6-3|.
TGTGCCAGCGCGGAGGGGGACCTCTACGAGCAGTACTTC
CASAEGDLYEQYF
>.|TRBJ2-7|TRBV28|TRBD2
TGTGCCTGCAGCGAAGCGGGGGGACTCCGCGAGCAGTACTTC
CACSEAGGLREQYF